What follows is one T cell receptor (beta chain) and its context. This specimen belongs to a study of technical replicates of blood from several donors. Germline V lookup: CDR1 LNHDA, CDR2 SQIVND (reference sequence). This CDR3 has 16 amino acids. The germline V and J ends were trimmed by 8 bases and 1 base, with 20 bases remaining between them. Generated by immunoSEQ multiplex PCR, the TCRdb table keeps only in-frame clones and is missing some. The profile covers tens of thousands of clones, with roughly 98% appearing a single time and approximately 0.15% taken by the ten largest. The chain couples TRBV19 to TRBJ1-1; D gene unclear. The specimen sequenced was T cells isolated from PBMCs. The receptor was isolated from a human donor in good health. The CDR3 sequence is CASLRGDGLANTEAFF. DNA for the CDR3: TGTGCCAGTCTACGAGGAGACGGACTGGCGAACACTGAAGCTTTCTTT. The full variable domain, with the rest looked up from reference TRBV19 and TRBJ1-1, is DGGITQSPKYLFRKEGQNVTLSCEQNLNHDAMYWYRQDPGQGLRLIYYSQIVNDFQKGDIAEGYSVSREKKESFPLTVTSAQKNPTAFYLCASLRGDGLANTEAFFGQGTRLTVV.